A selection of T cell receptor beta chains follows, all from one sample in a study of blood T cell repertoires in COVID-19. Sequenced by immunoSEQ multiplex PCR; TCRdb stores in-frame clones only, minus some. The data hold 40,000 to 55,000 clones, with 88% observed a single time. The sample consisted of peripheral blood. The receptors shown here come from a man aged 45-60 years with active COVID-19. CDR3s include the opening cysteine and the closing phenylalanine or tryptophan. D genes are given only for firm matches. Clone size is shown for a subset of rows, as once, few, many or a class of expanded clone.

J gene,D gene,clone size,V gene,CDR3 protein,CDR3 DNA
TRBJ1-5,.,.,TRBV7-2,CASSPEYSNQPQHF,TGTGCCAGCAGCCCCGAGTATAGCAATCAGCCCCAGCATTTT
TRBJ1-4,.,.,TRBV6-5,CASRILSGEKLFF,TGTGCCAGCAGAATTTTGAGTGGTGAAAAACTGTTTTTT
TRBJ2-1,.,.,TRBV3-1/TRBV3-2,CASSQELGADEQFF,TGTGCCAGCAGCCAAGAATTAGGAGCCGATGAGCAGTTCTTC
TRBJ1-4,.,once,TRBV19,CASSSTGGFREKLFF,TGTGCCAGTAGTTCAACCGGAGGTTTTCGGGAAAAACTGTTTTTT
TRBJ1-1,.,once,TRBV7-9,CASSLGGGMNTEAFF,TGTGCCAGCAGCCTGGGCGGGGGGATGAACACTGAAGCTTTCTTT
TRBJ2-7,TRBD1,once,TRBV7-2,CASSITGTGGNEQYF,TGTGCCAGCAGCATAACCGGGACAGGGGGAAATGAGCAGTACTTC
TRBJ1-5,.,.,TRBV5-1,CASSGAGEKPQHF,TGCGCCAGCAGCGGCGCGGGAGAAAAGCCCCAGCATTTT
TRBJ2-1,.,.,TRBV12-3/TRBV12-4,CASRGLAANEQFF,TGTGCCAGCCGAGGTTTAGCCGCCAATGAGCAGTTCTTC
TRBJ1-2,.,.,TRBV5-1,CASSPGDGQLNYGYTF,TGCGCCAGCAGCCCGGGGGACGGCCAACTAAACTATGGCTACACCTTC
TRBJ2-2,.,.,TRBV11-3,CASSSTSRGELFF,TGTGCCAGCAGCTCGACTAGTCGGGGGGAGCTGTTTTTT